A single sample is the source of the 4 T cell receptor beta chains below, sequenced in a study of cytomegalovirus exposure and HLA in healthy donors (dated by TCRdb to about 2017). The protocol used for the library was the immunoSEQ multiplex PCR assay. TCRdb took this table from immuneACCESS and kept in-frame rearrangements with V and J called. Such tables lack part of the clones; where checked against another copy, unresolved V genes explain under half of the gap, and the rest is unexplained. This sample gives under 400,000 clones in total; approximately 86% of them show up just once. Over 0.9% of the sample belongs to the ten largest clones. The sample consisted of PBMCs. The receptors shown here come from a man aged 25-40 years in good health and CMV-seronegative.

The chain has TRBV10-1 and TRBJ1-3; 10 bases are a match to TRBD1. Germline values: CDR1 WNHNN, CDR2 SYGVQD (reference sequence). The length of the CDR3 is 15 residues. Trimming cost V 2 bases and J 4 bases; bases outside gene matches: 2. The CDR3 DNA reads TGCGCCAGCAGTGAGGACAGGGGGCTCGGAAACACCATATATTTT. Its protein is CASSEDRGLGNTIYF.

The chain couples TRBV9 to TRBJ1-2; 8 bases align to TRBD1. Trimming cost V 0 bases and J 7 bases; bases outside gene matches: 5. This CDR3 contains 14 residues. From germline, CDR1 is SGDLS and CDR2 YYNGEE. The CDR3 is CASSVDGRGRGYTF. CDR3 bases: TGTGCCAGCAGCGTAGATGGCAGGGGGCGTGGCTACACCTTC.

CDR3 nucleotides: TGTGCCAGCAGGGAAACAGGGGGCGAAGATACGCAGTATTTT. Translating it yields CASRETGGEDTQYF. This sequence joins TRBV6-5 and TRBJ2-3; 9 bases are shared with TRBD1. With 6 bases clipped from V and 5 bases from J, the junction kept 6 bases outside the gene matches. Germline V gene lookup returns CDR1 MNHEY and CDR2 SVGAGI. This CDR3 is built from 14 residues.

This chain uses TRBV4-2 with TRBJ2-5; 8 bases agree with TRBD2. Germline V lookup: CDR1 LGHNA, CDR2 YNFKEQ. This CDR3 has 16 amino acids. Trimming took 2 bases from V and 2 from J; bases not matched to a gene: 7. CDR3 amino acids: CASSQRRGGTQETQYF. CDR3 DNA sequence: TGTGCCAGCAGCCAACGGCGCGGGGGGACACAAGAGACCCAGTACTTC.